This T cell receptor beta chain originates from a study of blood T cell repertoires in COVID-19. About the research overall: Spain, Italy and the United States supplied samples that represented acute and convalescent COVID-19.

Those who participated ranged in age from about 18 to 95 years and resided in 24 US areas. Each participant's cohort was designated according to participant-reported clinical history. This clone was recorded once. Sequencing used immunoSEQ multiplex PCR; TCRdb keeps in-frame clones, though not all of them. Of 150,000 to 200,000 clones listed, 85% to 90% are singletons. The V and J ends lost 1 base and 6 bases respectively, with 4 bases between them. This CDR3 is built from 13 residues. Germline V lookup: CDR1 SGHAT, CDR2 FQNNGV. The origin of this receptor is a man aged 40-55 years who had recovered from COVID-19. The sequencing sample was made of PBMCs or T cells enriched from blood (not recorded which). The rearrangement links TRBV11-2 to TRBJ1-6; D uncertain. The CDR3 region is CASSLASNSPLHF. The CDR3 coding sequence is TGTGCCAGCAGCTTAGCCTCTAATTCACCCCTCCACTTT.